Reported below is one T cell receptor (beta chain). The CDR3 consists of 13 residues. Trimming stripped 4 bases from V and 1 base from J, with 7 bases between. From germline, CDR1 is SGHAT and CDR2 FQNNGV. These data are taken from a study of tumor-infiltrating lymphocytes in primary liver carcinoma. The wider study: The yield of productive TCRbeta reads per sample was roughly 3.65 to 7.5 million and was similar across tissue types.

Researchers generated TCR beta cDNA from about 450 ng of total RNA, relying on a constant-region primer. Three nested multiplex PCR rounds, a slightly modified ARM-PCR method, built the TCR beta libraries. PCR rounds one and two used TRBV1-TRBV30 forward primers with a C-beta reverse primer for around 10 cycles each. A single record per CDR3 protein comes from TCRdb applying MiXCR to the multiplex PCR reads. The data show over 100,000 distinct CDR3 sequences, around 70% seen once. The source material, about 19-30 mg of unsorted bulk tissue, was used to co-extract RNA and DNA. The specimen was tumor-adjacent normal liver tissue. The rearrangement links TRBV11-2 to TRBJ1-2, with TRBD1 as a possible D gene (6 bases). This TCR was sampled from a woman aged 60-70 years with primary liver carcinoma and hepatitis B virus infection. The CDR3 coding sequence is TGTGCCAGCAGCTCGGGACATAACTATGGCTACACCTTC. Protein product: CASSSGHNYGYTF.